Following are 3 T cell receptor beta chains from one sample sequenced in a study of shared T cell receptors in the human thymus. Produced via immunoSEQ multiplex PCR; TCRdb's table is partial and in-frame only. The sample includes under 700,000 clones, about 84% seen only once; the top ten take about 0.014%. A further study also used this sample, focusing on human thymus T cells.

Sequencing used thymocytes. The receptor set was obtained from a boy younger than two with a congenital heart defect.

The J gene is TRBJ2-3, the V gene TRBV6-6; tentatively, D is TRBD1 (6 bases). Trimming shortened V by 4 bases and J by 3 bases, and 11 bases separated the two germline ends. This CDR3 spans 14 amino acids. Germline values: CDR1 MNHNY, CDR2 SVGAGI (reference sequence). The CDR3: CASSSHRETDTQYF. In DNA form, the CDR3 reads TGTGCCAGCAGTTCCCACAGGGAGACAGATACGCAGTATTTT.

This clone was seen more than once but under ten times. V is TRBV28 and J is TRBJ1-3; 7 bases match TRBD1. The germline gives CDR1 MDHEN, CDR2 SYDVKM. The V gene end was trimmed by 5 bases and the J gene end by 1 base; junction bases not matched to a gene: 2. The CDR3 totals 14 residues. DNA of the CDR3: TGTGCCAGCAGTCGCAGGGGGTCTGGAAACACCATATATTTT. Its protein product is CASSRRGSGNTIYF.

The chain combines TRBV7-9 with TRBJ2-7; no definite D call. The CDR3 is 11 amino acids. V shed 5 bases and J shed 6 bases, with 8 bases lying between them. CDR1 SEHNR and CDR2 FQNEAQ come from the germline V gene (reference sequence). As DNA, the CDR3 is TGTGCCAGCAGCCTGAGTTCCGAGCAGTACTTC. Translated: CASSLSSEQYF. Together with reference TRBV7-9 and TRBJ2-7, the CDR3 gives the full variable domain: DTGVSQNPRHKITKRGQNVTFRCDPISEHNRLYWYRQTLGQGPEFLTYFQNEAQLEKSRLLSDRFSAERPKGSFSTLEIQRTEQGDSAMYLCASSLSSEQYFGPGTRLTVT.